This T cell receptor (beta chain) was found in a study of blood T cell repertoires in COVID-19 (dated by TCRdb to between 2020 and 2021). Regarding the study in general: Samples covering the acute and convalescent phases of COVID-19 were provided by collaborators in the United States, Italy and Spain. The prospective study material was composed of cDNA or gDNA derived from T cells, B-cell-depleted T cells, or PBMCs. Samples came from the ongoing ImmuneRACE study (first 160 participants) plus 1,254 subjects from 6 global collaborators. The repertoires were released in a freely available public database intended as a resource for research on the immune response to SARS-CoV-2. Deeply sampled blood TCRbeta repertoires from subjects exposed to, actively infected with, or recovered from COVID-19 were included in the dataset. Sample metadata almost always included a de-identified subject ID, COVID-19 status, age in years and sex. Where available, HLA class I and class II types were obtained from metadata supplied by the sample provider rather than from assay-based typing.

TCRbeta CDR3 regions were amplified from genomic DNA using the immunoSEQ Assay, a bias-controlled multiplex PCR. For the original study's pipeline: Nucleated cell counts per sample were estimated from amplification of reference gene primers within the assay. Sequence reads were collapsed and filtered to measure the absolute abundance of every unique TCRbeta CDR3 rearrangement. For each sample, productive Simpson clonality was calculated as the square root of Simpson's diversity index across productive rearrangements. TCRdb carries this immuneACCESS record with in-frame sequences only. Its versions omit some clonotypes, under half of them owing to an unresolved V gene in the studies checked, with the rest unexplained. V and J calls and clone size come straight from that table; D and trimming were deduced from the DNA. Here the sample has approximately 210,000 clones; around three quarters occur a single time. The ten largest clonotypes hold around a sixth of the sample.

Participants in the prospective study were enrolled through a virtual design, were aged 18 to 89 years, and lived in roughly 24 United States geographic areas. In the prospective study, cohorts were assigned on the basis of participant-reported clinical history obtained from a screening survey and a study questionnaire. In the prospective study, mobile phlebotomists collected whole blood, serum and a nasopharyngeal or oropharyngeal swab from each participant. Participants in the prospective study had the option to provide additional blood draws and questionnaires over an approximately 2-month period. Blood samples from the prospective study were shipped frozen or at room temperature prior to DNA extraction. What the authors observed across the whole study: The amount of clinical and demographic metadata varied by source and participant and was provided uncurated.

The CDR3 numbers 15 residues from cysteine through phenylalanine. Only the CDR3 DNA stays, 45 bases, in frame from base 1. At the junction V is shortened by 0 bases and J by 10 bases; bases outside the gene matches: 8. The germline V gene yields SGHTA for CDR1 and FQGNSA for CDR2. With regard to this clone: The antigen this receptor binds is unknown. Base qualities are not at hand, and no much larger clone is one base apart.

Source material: PBMCs or T cells enriched from blood (not recorded which). This sequence originates from a woman in her 50s with acute COVID-19. In this chain, TRBV7-2 is recombined with TRBJ1-5; 8 bases in the junction line up with TRBD1. At the DNA level, the sequence is TGTGCCAGCAGCTTAGCTCCGGGACAGGCCGGACCCCAGCATTTT. It is translated as CASSLAPGQAGPQHF.